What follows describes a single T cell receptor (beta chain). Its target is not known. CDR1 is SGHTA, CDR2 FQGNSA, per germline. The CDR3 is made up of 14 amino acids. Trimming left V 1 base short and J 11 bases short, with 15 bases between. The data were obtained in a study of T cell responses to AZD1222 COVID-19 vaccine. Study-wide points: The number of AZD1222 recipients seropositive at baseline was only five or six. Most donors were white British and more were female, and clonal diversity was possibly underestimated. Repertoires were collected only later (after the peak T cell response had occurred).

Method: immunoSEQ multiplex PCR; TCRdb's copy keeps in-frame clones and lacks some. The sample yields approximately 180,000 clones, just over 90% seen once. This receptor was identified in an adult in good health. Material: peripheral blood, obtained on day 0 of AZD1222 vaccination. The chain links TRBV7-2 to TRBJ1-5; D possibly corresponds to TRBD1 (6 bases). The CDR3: CASSLEGHSGAQHF. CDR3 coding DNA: TGTGCCAGCAGCTTAGAAGGACATTCAGGGGCCCAGCATTTT.